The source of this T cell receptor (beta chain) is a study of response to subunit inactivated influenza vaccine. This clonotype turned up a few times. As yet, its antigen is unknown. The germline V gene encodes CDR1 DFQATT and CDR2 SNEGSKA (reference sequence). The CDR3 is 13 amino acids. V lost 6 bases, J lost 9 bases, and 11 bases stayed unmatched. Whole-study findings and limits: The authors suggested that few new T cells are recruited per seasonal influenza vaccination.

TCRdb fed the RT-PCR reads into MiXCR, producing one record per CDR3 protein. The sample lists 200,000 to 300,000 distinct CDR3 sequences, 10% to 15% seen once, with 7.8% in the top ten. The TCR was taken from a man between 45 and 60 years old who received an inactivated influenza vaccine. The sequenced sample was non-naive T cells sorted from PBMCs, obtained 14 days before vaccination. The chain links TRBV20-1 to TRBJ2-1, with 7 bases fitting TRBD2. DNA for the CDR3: TGCAGTGCGCATTCTCTAGCGGAGCCTGAGCAGTTCTTC. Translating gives CSAHSLAEPEQFF.